This section outlines one TCR beta chain sequence together with its context. For TCRbeta, the library was prepared with unique molecular identifiers. TCRdb re-called the PCR reads through MiXCR, storing one row per CDR3 protein. In the table there are some 350,000 distinct CDR3 sequences, around 15% of which are singletons. This record belongs to a study of T-cell reconstitution after alpha-beta-depleted transplantation in children. Per the germline V gene, CDR1 is MNHEY and CDR2 is SVGAGI. This CDR3 is built from 19 residues. Trimming left V 0 bases short and J 1 base short, with 22 bases between. The gene calls are TRBV6-5 and TRBJ2-7; D remains ambiguous. The sequencing used PBMCs, mostly from graft donor cells, collected 360 days after TCRalphabeta/CD19-depleted stem cell transplant. The clonotype comes from a male patient aged 2-9 years who had a stem cell transplant for acute lymphoblastic leukemia, so the T cells may come from the graft donor. The CDR3 sequence is CASSYSTPTPGLFSYEQYF. In DNA form, the CDR3 reads TGTGCCAGCAGTTACTCCACCCCTACTCCGGGTCTATTTTCCTACGAGCAGTACTTC.